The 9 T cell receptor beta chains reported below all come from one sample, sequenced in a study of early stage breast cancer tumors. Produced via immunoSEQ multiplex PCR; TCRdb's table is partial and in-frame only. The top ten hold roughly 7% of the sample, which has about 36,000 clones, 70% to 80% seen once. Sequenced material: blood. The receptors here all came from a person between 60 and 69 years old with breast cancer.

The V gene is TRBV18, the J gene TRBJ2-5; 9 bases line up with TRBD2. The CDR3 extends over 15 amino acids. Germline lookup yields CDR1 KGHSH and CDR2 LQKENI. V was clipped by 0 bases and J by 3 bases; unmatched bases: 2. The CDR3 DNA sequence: TGTGCCAGCTCACCACCGGCGGGGGGGAAAGAGACCCAGTACTTC. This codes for CASSPPAGGKETQYF.

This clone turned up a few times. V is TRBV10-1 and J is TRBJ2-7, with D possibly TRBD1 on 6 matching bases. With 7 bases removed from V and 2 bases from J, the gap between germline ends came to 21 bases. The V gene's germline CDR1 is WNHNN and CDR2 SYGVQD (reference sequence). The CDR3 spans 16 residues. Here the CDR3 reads CASNLQGLSLPYEQYF. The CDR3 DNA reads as TGCGCCAGCAACCTACAGGGCCTTTCCCTTCCCTACGAGCAGTACTTC.

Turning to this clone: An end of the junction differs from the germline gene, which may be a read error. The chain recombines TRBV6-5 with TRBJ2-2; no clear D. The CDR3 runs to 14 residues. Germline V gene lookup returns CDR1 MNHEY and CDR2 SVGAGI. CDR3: CASGYEPSITGLFF. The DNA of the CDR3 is TGTGCCAGCGGTTACGAACCGTCAATTACGGGGCTGTTTTTT.

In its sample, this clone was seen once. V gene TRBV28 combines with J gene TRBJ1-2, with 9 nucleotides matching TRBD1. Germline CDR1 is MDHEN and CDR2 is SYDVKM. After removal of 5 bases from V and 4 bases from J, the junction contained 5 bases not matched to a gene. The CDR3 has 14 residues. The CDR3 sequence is CASSRQGGGYGYTF. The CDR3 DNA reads TGTGCCAGCAGTCGACAGGGGGGGGGCTATGGCTACACCTTC.

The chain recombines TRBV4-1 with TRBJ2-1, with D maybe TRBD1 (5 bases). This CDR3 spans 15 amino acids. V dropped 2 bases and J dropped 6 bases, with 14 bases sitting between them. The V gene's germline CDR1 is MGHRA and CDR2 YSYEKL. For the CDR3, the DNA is TGCGCCAGCAGCCAAAATCCGGACAACGCCAATGAGCAGTTCTTC. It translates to CASSQNPDNANEQFF.

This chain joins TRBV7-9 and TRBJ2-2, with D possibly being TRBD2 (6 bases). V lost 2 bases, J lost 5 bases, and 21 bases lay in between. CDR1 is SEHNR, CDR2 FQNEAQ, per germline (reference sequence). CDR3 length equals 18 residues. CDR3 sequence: CASSLRKGLSRGTGELFF. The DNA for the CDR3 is TGTGCCAGCAGCTTAAGAAAAGGACTCTCCCGGGGGACCGGGGAGCTGTTTTTT.

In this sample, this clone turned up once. In DNA, the CDR3 is TGTGCCAGCAGTTTCAGTCACACCGGGGAGCTGTTTTTT. Translated: CASSFSHTGELFF. V usage is TRBV27 and J usage is TRBJ2-2, with D unresolved. The V end was cut by 3 bases, the J end by 3 bases, with 5 bases between. Germline V gene sequence: CDR1 MNHEY, CDR2 SMNVEV (reference sequence). The CDR3 is made up of 13 amino acids.

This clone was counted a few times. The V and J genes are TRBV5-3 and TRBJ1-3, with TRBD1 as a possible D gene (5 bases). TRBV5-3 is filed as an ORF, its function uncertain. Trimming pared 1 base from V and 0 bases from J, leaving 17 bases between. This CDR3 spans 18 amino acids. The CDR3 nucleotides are TGTGCCAGAAGCTTGACAGCCGGGACGGAGTACTCTGGAAACACCATATATTTT. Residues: CARSLTAGTEYSGNTIYF.

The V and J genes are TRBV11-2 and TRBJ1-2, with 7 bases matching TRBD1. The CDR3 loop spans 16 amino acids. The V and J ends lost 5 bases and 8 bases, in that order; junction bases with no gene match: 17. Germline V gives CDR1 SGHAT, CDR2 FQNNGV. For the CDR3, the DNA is TGTGCCAGCAGCCGTGGACAGGCCGAGATCGGGAGAGGCTACACCTTC. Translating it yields CASSRGQAEIGRGYTF.